The rows below give T cell receptor beta chains drawn from one sample of a study of blood T cell repertoires in COVID-19. TCRdb keeps only in-frame clones here, not all; method: immunoSEQ multiplex PCR. The sample carries about 33,000 clones, approximately 90% recorded once. The sequenced material came from peripheral blood. Receptors originate from a human donor with active COVID-19. The donor label of this sample is uncertain. Each CDR3 is given with its conserved first and last residue. D genes are given only for firm matches. The size of a clone is reported for some rows only, either as once, few or many, or as a class for expanded clones.

V: TRBV24-1; D: -; J: TRBJ2-7; size: -; DNA: TGTGCCACCCGAGGGGGCTCCTACGAGCAGTACTTC; CDR3: CATRGGSYEQYF
V: TRBV6-1; D: -; J: TRBJ1-2; size: -; DNA: TGTGCCAGCAGTGAATCTCGACATCTTAACTATGGCTACACCTTC; CDR3: CASSESRHLNYGYTF
V: TRBV11-3; D: TRBD2; J: TRBJ2-1; size: -; DNA: TGTGCCAGCAGCTTAGTAGCGGGGGGCTACAATGAGCAGTTCTTC; CDR3: CASSLVAGGYNEQFF
V: TRBV10-3; D: TRBD1; J: TRBJ1-2; size: -; DNA: TGTGCCATCAGTCATTTAACGGGACCGGGACAGGGGAACTATGGCTACACCTTC; CDR3: CAISHLTGPGQGNYGYTF
V: TRBV6-2/TRBV6-3; D: -; J: TRBJ1-5; size: few; DNA: TGTGCCAGCAGCGACGGGGGTAGCAATCAGCCCCAGCATTTT; CDR3: CASSDGGSNQPQHF
V: TRBV6-1; D: TRBD1; J: TRBJ1-2; size: -; DNA: TGTGCCAGCAGTGAAGGCATTGGACAGGACAACTATGGCTACACCTTC; CDR3: CASSEGIGQDNYGYTF
V: TRBV6-1; D: TRBD1; J: TRBJ2-1; size: -; DNA: TGTGCCAGCAGTGAACCAACAGGGGTCCCCTACAATGAGCAGTTCTTC; CDR3: CASSEPTGVPYNEQFF
V: TRBV4-3; D: TRBD1; J: TRBJ2-5; size: -; DNA: TGCGCCAGCAGCCAAGATTGGGGCAGGGGGCAAGAGACCCAGTACTTC; CDR3: CASSQDWGRGQETQYF
V: TRBV29-1; D: -; J: TRBJ1-2; size: -; DNA: TGCAGCGTGCTACCCTTAGACCAGGCGCTATCTAACTATGGCTACACCTTC; CDR3: CSVLPLDQALSNYGYTF
V: TRBV7-3; D: -; J: TRBJ2-1; size: -; DNA: TGTGCCAGCAGCCTAGGGCTCGGGGTAAATGAGCAGTTCTTC; CDR3: CASSLGLGVNEQFF
V: TRBV27; D: TRBD2; J: TRBJ2-7; size: medium-sized; DNA: TGTGCCAGCAGTAAGGATCCGGGACTAGCGGTCTACGAGCAGTACTTC; CDR3: CASSKDPGLAVYEQYF
V: TRBV27; D: -; J: TRBJ2-7; size: once; DNA: TGTGCCAGCAGCCCTAGGCCCTCCTACGAGCAGTACTTC; CDR3: CASSPRPSYEQYF
V: TRBV5-1; D: TRBD2; J: TRBJ2-2; size: -; DNA: TGCGCCAGCAGCCCTGGACTAAGCGGGAGGGACACCGGGGAGCTGTTTTTT; CDR3: CASSPGLSGRDTGELFF
V: TRBV19; D: -; J: TRBJ2-6; size: -; DNA: TGTGCCAGTAAGAACAGGGCGGCTGGGGCCAACGTCCTGACTTTC; CDR3: CASKNRAAGANVLTF
V: TRBV1; D: -; J: TRBJ1-1; size: -; DNA: TGCACCAGCAGCCAAGAGGCAGGGCGGGAGACTGAAGCTTTCTTT; CDR3: CTSSQEAGRETEAFF
V: TRBV10-3; D: -; J: TRBJ1-1; size: -; DNA: TGTGCCATCAATGGGGGGATGCGGACTGAAGCTTTCTTT; CDR3: CAINGGMRTEAFF
V: TRBV10-3; D: TRBD1; J: TRBJ1-1; size: -; DNA: TGTGCCATCAGTGACCAACAGGGGGCACACACTGAAGCTTTCTTT; CDR3: CAISDQQGAHTEAFF
V: TRBV2; D: TRBD2; J: TRBJ2-5; size: -; DNA: TGTGCCAGCAGGCTAGCGGGGGGGAAAGAGACCCAGTACTTC; CDR3: CASRLAGGKETQYF
V: TRBV27; D: -; J: TRBJ1-5; size: -; DNA: TGTGCCAGCAGTCCCCGTCAGCCCCAGCATTTT; CDR3: CASSPRQPQHF
V: TRBV3-1/TRBV3-2; D: -; J: TRBJ2-7; size: few; DNA: TGTGCCAGCAGCGCCACCCCTAGGGGGGGGTTTTCCTACGAGCAGTACTTC; CDR3: CASSATPRGGFSYEQYF
V: TRBV4-2; D: -; J: TRBJ2-3; size: -; DNA: TGTGCCAGCAGCCCACCACTAGCACCTATCAGCACAGATACGCAGTATTTT; CDR3: CASSPPLAPISTDTQYF
V: TRBV11-2; D: TRBD2; J: TRBJ2-3; size: -; DNA: TGTGCCAGCAGCTTTCGACTTAGCGGGGGGCCCACAGATACGCAGTATTTT; CDR3: CASSFRLSGGPTDTQYF
V: TRBV29-1; D: -; J: TRBJ2-4; size: once; DNA: TGCAGCGTCTTATGGGCAGGAGCCAAAAACATTCAGTACTTC; CDR3: CSVLWAGAKNIQYF
V: TRBV30; D: TRBD1; J: TRBJ1-2; size: -; DNA: TGTGCCTGGAGTGTAGATAGGGGGCTTTCGCATGGCTACACCTTC; CDR3: CAWSVDRGLSHGYTF
V: TRBV29-1; D: -; J: TRBJ2-5; size: -; DNA: TGCAGCGTTGCATCTGGACAGACAGAGACCCAGTACTTC; CDR3: CSVASGQTETQYF
V: TRBV6-2/TRBV6-3; D: -; J: TRBJ2-3; size: -; DNA: TGTGCCAGCAGTTACGGAGCTGGCCCTTCAGATACGCAGTATTTT; CDR3: CASSYGAGPSDTQYF
V: TRBV5-6; D: -; J: TRBJ1-5; size: -; DNA: TGTGCCAGCAGCCGGGGGGGGCCGAGGCAGCCCCAGCATTTT; CDR3: CASSRGGPRQPQHF
V: TRBV6-5; D: TRBD2; J: TRBJ2-1; size: -; DNA: TGTGCCAGCAGTTACTCCGCACTAGCGGGAGTGGAGCAGTTCTTC; CDR3: CASSYSALAGVEQFF
V: TRBV28; D: TRBD1; J: TRBJ2-7; size: -; DNA: TGTGCCAGCAGTCTACCGGGACAGGGGGCCTACGAGCAGTACTTC; CDR3: CASSLPGQGAYEQYF
V: TRBV4-2; D: -; J: TRBJ1-4; size: once; DNA: TGTGCCAGCAGCCCGTTTGGCGACGGACTGAATGAAAAACTGTTTTTT; CDR3: CASSPFGDGLNEKLFF
V: TRBV29-1; D: TRBD1; J: TRBJ2-7; size: -; DNA: TGCAGCGTCGAGACAGGGTACGAGCAGTACTTC; CDR3: CSVETGYEQYF
V: TRBV7-2; D: -; J: TRBJ2-1; size: -; DNA: TGTGCCAGCAGCTTAGGGAGCTCCTACAATGAGCAGTTCTTC; CDR3: CASSLGSSYNEQFF
V: TRBV5-5; D: TRBD1; J: TRBJ2-2; size: -; DNA: TGTGCCAGCAGCTCCAACCGGGGACAGGGAGGCACCGGGGAGCTGTTTTTT; CDR3: CASSSNRGQGGTGELFF
V: TRBV9; D: TRBD1; J: TRBJ1-2; size: -; DNA: TGTGCCAGCTGGACAGGGGGCGCGAGGGGCTACACCTTC; CDR3: CASWTGGARGYTF
V: TRBV10-3; D: -; J: TRBJ1-3; size: -; DNA: TGTGCCATCAGTGACGGTAGCTCTGGAAACACCATATATTTT; CDR3: CAISDGSSGNTIYF
V: TRBV7-6; D: -; J: TRBJ2-7; size: few; DNA: TGTGCCAGCAGCTCCCTGTTCCGGGACAATCCCTCCTACGAGCAGTACTTC; CDR3: CASSSLFRDNPSYEQYF
V: TRBV29-1; D: TRBD2; J: TRBJ2-7; size: once; DNA: TGCAGCGTTGGCCTAGGACTAGCGGGAGCAAGCGAGCAGTACTTC; CDR3: CSVGLGLAGASEQYF
V: TRBV12-3/TRBV12-4; D: TRBD1; J: TRBJ1-4; size: -; DNA: TGTGCCAGCAGGGGACAGCTTAATGAAAAACTGTTTTTT; CDR3: CASRGQLNEKLFF
V: TRBV5-1; D: TRBD1; J: TRBJ2-7; size: once; DNA: TGCGCCAGCAGCCCGGGGGGGACAGGGGTCTACGAGCAGTACTTC; CDR3: CASSPGGTGVYEQYF
V: TRBV28; D: TRBD1; J: TRBJ2-3; size: -; DNA: TGTGCCAGCAGTTTCGCTTCCGGGACAGGGGGCGCAGATACGCAGTATTTT; CDR3: CASSFASGTGGADTQYF
V: TRBV9; D: -; J: TRBJ1-6; size: -; DNA: TGTGCCAGCAGAAGGGACTACTATCCTACCGGGATAAATTCACCCCTCCACTTT; CDR3: CASRRDYYPTGINSPLHF
V: TRBV3-1/TRBV3-2; D: -; J: TRBJ2-4; size: -; DNA: TGTGCCAGCAGCCAACCTAGTTGGGAAAACATTCAGTACTTC; CDR3: CASSQPSWENIQYF
V: TRBV27; D: TRBD2; J: TRBJ2-7; size: -; DNA: TGTGCCAGCAGGGGACTAGCGGGAATACCCTACGAGCAGTACTTC; CDR3: CASRGLAGIPYEQYF
V: TRBV7-2; D: -; J: TRBJ2-3; size: -; DNA: TGTGCCAGCAGCTTTAATTCAGATACGCAGTATTTT; CDR3: CASSFNSDTQYF
V: TRBV30; D: -; J: TRBJ1-2; size: once; DNA: TGTGCCTGGAGTAGGGGGACGCCGTATGGCTACACCTTC; CDR3: CAWSRGTPYGYTF
V: TRBV18; D: -; J: TRBJ2-5; size: -; DNA: TGTGCCAGCTCAGGAGGGGCCGGGGAGACCCAGTACTTC; CDR3: CASSGGAGETQYF
V: TRBV21-1; D: -; J: TRBJ1-3; size: -; DNA: TGTGCCAGCAGCAAAGGGAGGGGGGGCGGTGGAAACACCATATATTTT; CDR3: CASSKGRGGGGNTIYF
V: TRBV7-2; D: -; J: TRBJ2-2; size: -; DNA: TGTGCCAGCAGCCCAGGGCCTACTAACACCGGGGAGCTGTTTTTT; CDR3: CASSPGPTNTGELFF
V: TRBV7-9; D: -; J: TRBJ2-6; size: -; DNA: TGTGCCAGCAGCTTATACCCAGGGGCCCACTCTGGGGCCAACGTCCTGACTTTC; CDR3: CASSLYPGAHSGANVLTF
V: TRBV7-6; D: TRBD2; J: TRBJ2-2; size: -; DNA: TGTGCCAGCAGTAAAACTAGCGGGGGGCACGGGGAGCTGTTTTTT; CDR3: CASSKTSGGHGELFF
V: TRBV2; D: -; J: TRBJ1-1; size: -; DNA: TGTGCCAGCAGGGCCGCAGGCGGGACCATGAGAATGAACACTGAAGCTTTCTTT; CDR3: CASRAAGGTMRMNTEAFF
V: TRBV20-1; D: TRBD1; J: TRBJ2-5; size: -; DNA: TGCAGTGCTAGTCGGACAGGGGGGCCACAAGAGACCCAGTACTTC; CDR3: CSASRTGGPQETQYF
V: TRBV28; D: -; J: TRBJ1-1; size: -; DNA: TGTGCCAGCAGTTCCTCCATTCTAAGGAACACTGAAGCTTTCTTT; CDR3: CASSSSILRNTEAFF
V: TRBV2; D: -; J: TRBJ1-2; size: -; DNA: TGTGCCAGCAGTGATTTCACAGGAACTAACTATGGCTACACCTTC; CDR3: CASSDFTGTNYGYTF
V: TRBV5-4; D: TRBD2; J: TRBJ2-1; size: -; DNA: TGTGCCAGCAGCTCTACTAGCGGGGGTCGAAATGAGCAGTTCTTC; CDR3: CASSSTSGGRNEQFF
V: TRBV15; D: -; J: TRBJ2-7; size: -; DNA: TGTGCCACCAGCCTAAACAGGGAAAGGTCCTACGAGCAGTACTTC; CDR3: CATSLNRERSYEQYF
V: TRBV3-1/TRBV3-2; D: TRBD1; J: TRBJ2-7; size: -; DNA: TGTGCCAGCAGCCATACAGGGGGGGAGCAGTACTTC; CDR3: CASSHTGGEQYF
V: TRBV19; D: -; J: TRBJ1-5; size: -; DNA: TGTGCCAGTAGTATACGGGGGGATCAGCCCCAGCATTTT; CDR3: CASSIRGDQPQHF